The source of this TCR beta chain is a study of shared clonotypes between healthy human individuals. Measured with immunoSEQ multiplex PCR; TCRdb has only the in-frame clones, and not every one. This sample yields 1,500,000 or so clones, of which 96% are seen a single time; 0.95% to 1.5% belongs to the top ten. The CDR3 runs 14 residues. The V segment lost 10 bases and the J segment 7 bases; nucleotides outside the gene matches: 14. CDR1 is MDHEN, CDR2 SYDVKM, per germline. This TCR was sampled from a man aged 25-45 years in good health. The J gene is TRBJ2-5, the V gene TRBV28, with 8 bases aligning to TRBD1. Sequences were obtained from naive CD4+ T cells sorted from blood. The subset: CD45RA+ positively selected. The CDR3 DNA is TGTGCCACCCGGGACAGGTCGCCCTTGGGGACCCAGTACTTC. It specifies CATRDRSPLGTQYF.